What follows describes a single T cell receptor beta chain. Mismatch with germline at one junction end may stem from a read error. The CDR3 runs 12 residues. Germline values: CDR1 LNHDA, CDR2 SQIVND (reference sequence). This table comes from immunoSEQ multiplex PCR, and its TCRdb copy is limited to in-frame clones, with some not included. Of 55,000 to 65,000 clones detected, around 89% appear once; the ten largest clones hold roughly an eighth. The record originates from a study of blood T cell repertoires in COVID-19. Study-wide context: The United States, Italy and Spain supplied acute and convalescent COVID-19 samples. The analysed material was cDNA or gDNA that came from T cells, B-cell-depleted T cells, or PBMCs.

Sequencing was done on a sample of peripheral blood. This TCR came from a woman aged 60 to 75 with active COVID-19. V is TRBV19 and J is TRBJ2-4, with D possibly TRBD2 on 6 matching bases. The CDR3 reads CASSIGIGTPDF. The CDR3 coding sequence is TGTGCCAGTAGTATAGGAATCGGGACTCCCGATTTC. Full variable domain (rest looked up from reference TRBV19 and TRBJ2-4): DGGITQSPKYLFRKEGQNVTLSCEQNLNHDAMYWYRQDPGQGLRLIYYSQIVNDFQKGDIAEGYSVSREKKESFPLTVTSAQKNPTAFYLCASSIGIGTPDFGAGTRLSVL.